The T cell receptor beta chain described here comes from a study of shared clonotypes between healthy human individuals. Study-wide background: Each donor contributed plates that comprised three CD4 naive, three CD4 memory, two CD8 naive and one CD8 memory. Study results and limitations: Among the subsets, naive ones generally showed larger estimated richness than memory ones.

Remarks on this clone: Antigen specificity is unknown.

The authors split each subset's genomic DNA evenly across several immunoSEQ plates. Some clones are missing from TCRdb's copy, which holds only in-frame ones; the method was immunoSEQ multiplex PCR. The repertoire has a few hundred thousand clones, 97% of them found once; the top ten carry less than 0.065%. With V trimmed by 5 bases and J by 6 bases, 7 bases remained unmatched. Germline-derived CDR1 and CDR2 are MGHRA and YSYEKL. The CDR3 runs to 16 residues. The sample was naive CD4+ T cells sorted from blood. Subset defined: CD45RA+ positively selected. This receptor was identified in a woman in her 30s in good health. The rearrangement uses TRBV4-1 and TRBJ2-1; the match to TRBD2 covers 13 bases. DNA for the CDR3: TGCGCCAGCAGCGTACGGACTAGCGGGAGAAGCAATGAGCAGTTCTTC. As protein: CASSVRTSGRSNEQFF.